The 11 T cell receptor beta chains given below trace back to one sample, sequenced in a study of long-term antiretroviral therapy in people with HIV. They ran version v3.0 of the immunoSEQ assay at survey level. Generated by immunoSEQ multiplex PCR, the TCRdb table keeps only in-frame clones and is missing some. This sample carries roughly 28,000 clones, more than 80% of them seen once, and the ten largest clones take 4% to 5.5%. The sample consisted of unsorted PBMCs, taken about 5.2 years after starting antiretroviral therapy. These receptors were obtained from a woman between 35 and 50 years old with HIV.

The chain is built from TRBV6-5 and TRBJ1-1; D unresolved. Trimming took 4 bases from V and 5 from J, leaving 14 bases between them. The CDR3 is 14 residues long. The germline gives CDR1 MNHEY, CDR2 SVGAGI. CDR3 amino acids: CASSLETYGTEAFF. The CDR3 region has the DNA TGTGCCAGCAGTTTAGAGACTTATGGGACTGAAGCTTTCTTT.

This rearrangement joins TRBV4-2 to TRBJ2-2; D remains unclear. Trimming removed 5 bases from V and 0 bases from J, with 13 bases in between. The CDR3 covers 16 residues. Germline V gene data show CDR1 as LGHNA and CDR2 as YNFKEQ. CDR3 coding DNA: TGTGCCAGCAGCAGCTCTCCGGCTGCGAACACCGGGGAGCTGTTTTTT. Residues: CASSSSPAANTGELFF.

The V and J genes are TRBV19 and TRBJ1-5; D is unresolved. CDR1 is LNHDA, CDR2 SQIVND, per germline (reference sequence). Trimming shortened V by 7 bases and J by 2 bases, and 6 bases separated the two germline ends. The length of the CDR3 is 12 residues. The DNA for the CDR3 is TGTGCCAGTAAGTCAGGCAATCAGCCCCAGCATTTT. This encodes CASKSGNQPQHF.

This clone was seen more than once but under ten times. The chain links TRBV6-4 to TRBJ1-5, with D perhaps matching TRBD1 (5 bases). This CDR3 spans 13 amino acids. The ends were cut back, 5 bases at V and 4 bases at J, with 9 bases in the middle. Germline V gives CDR1 MRHNA, CDR2 SNTAGT. CDR3 DNA: TGTGCCAGCAGTTGGGACGGTAATCAGCCCCAGCATTTT. As protein: CASSWDGNQPQHF.

V usage is TRBV6-5 and J usage is TRBJ1-2, with 7 bases matching TRBD1. The length of the CDR3 is 15 residues. The V segment lost 7 bases and the J segment 4 bases; nucleotides outside the gene matches: 12. CDR1 and CDR2 (germline): MNHEY, SVGAGI. CDR3 coding DNA: TGTGCCAGCAAAGGGGGCGAGGGACCGGTCTATGGCTACACCTTC. This gives the protein CASKGGEGPVYGYTF.

J is TRBJ1-1 and V is TRBV19; 10 nucleotides line up with TRBD1. The CDR3 totals 18 residues. V was pared by 5 bases and J by 0 bases, with 12 bases of the junction left unmatched. CDR1 and CDR2 from the germline V gene are LNHDA and SQIVND (reference sequence). The CDR3 is CASSRILTGGRMNTEAFF. DNA for the CDR3: TGTGCCAGTAGTCGGATCTTGACAGGGGGCAGGATGAACACTGAAGCTTTCTTT.

J is TRBJ2-1 and V is TRBV19; 11 bases are a match to TRBD2. CDR3 length: 17 residues. Per the germline V gene, CDR1 is LNHDA and CDR2 is SQIVND (reference sequence). The ends lost 4 bases at V and 0 bases at J; junction bases unmatched: 5. CDR3 bases: TGTGCCAGTAGTAGACTAGCGGGACCCGACTCCTACAATGAGCAGTTCTTC. Protein product: CASSRLAGPDSYNEQFF.

V gene TRBV19 combines with J gene TRBJ1-1, with TRBD1 matching 12 bases. The CDR3 consists of 18 residues. Trimming cost V 3 bases and J 3 bases; bases outside gene matches: 11. Germline values: CDR1 LNHDA, CDR2 SQIVND (reference sequence). In DNA, the CDR3 is TGTGCCAGTAGTATGGGGGGACAGGGGGCGCGGAGCGACACTGAAGCTTTCTTT. Protein product: CASSMGGQGARSDTEAFF.

The chain recombines TRBV19 with TRBJ2-2; the D gene is possibly TRBD2 (6 bases). There are 17 residues in the CDR3. CDR1 and CDR2 from the germline V gene are LNHDA and SQIVND (reference sequence). Deletions cut 5 bases from V and 2 bases from J, with 18 bases between. For the CDR3, the DNA is TGTGCCAGTAGTGATCCTCCGGGGGTAAGCAACACCGGGGAGCTGTTTTTT. This codes for CASSDPPGVSNTGELFF.

The chain joins TRBV27 to TRBJ1-2; D is ambiguous. The CDR3 sequence is 14 residues long. V lost 6 bases, J lost 5 bases, and 16 bases lay in between. CDR1 and CDR2 from the germline V gene are MNHEY and SMNVEV (reference sequence). The CDR3 DNA follows: TGTGCCAGCAGCCCGGGCCCAACCACTTATGGCTACACCTTC. Its protein product is CASSPGPTTYGYTF.

The table lists this clone with a count of one. This CDR3 is CASSPRRGNEQFF. CDR3 DNA sequence: TGCGCCAGCAGCCCGAGGAGGGGCAATGAGCAGTTCTTC. This sequence joins TRBV5-1 and TRBJ2-1, with D possibly TRBD2 on 6 matching bases. The V end lost 4 bases, the J end lost 6 bases, and 11 bases lay between the germline ends. The CDR3 has 13 residues. Germline V gives CDR1 SGHRS, CDR2 YFSETQ. Together with reference TRBV5-1 and TRBJ2-1, the CDR3 gives the full variable domain: KAGVTQTPRYLIKTRGQQVTLSCSPISGHRSVSWYQQTPGQGLQFLFEYFSETQRNKGNFPGRFSGRQFSNSRSEMNVSTLELGDSALYLCASSPRRGNEQFFGPGTRLTVL.